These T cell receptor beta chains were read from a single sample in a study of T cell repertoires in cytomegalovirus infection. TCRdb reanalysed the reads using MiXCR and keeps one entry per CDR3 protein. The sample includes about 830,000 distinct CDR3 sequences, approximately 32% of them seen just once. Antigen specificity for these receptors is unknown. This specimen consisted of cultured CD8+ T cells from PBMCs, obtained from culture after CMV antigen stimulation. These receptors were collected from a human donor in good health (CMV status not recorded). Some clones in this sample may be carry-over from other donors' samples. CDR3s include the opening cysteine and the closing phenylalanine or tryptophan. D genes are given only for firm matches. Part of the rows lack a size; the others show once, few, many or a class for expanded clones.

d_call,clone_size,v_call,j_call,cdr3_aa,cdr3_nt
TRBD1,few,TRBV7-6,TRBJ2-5,CASSLAPGTGGRETQYF,TGTGCCAGCAGCTTAGCCCCCGGGACAGGGGGCCGGGAGACCCAGTACTTC
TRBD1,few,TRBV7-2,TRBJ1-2,CASSLRGQGIPNYGYTF,TGTGCCAGCAGCTTACGCGGACAGGGGATCCCTAACTATGGCTACACCTTC
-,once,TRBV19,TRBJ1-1,CASTQDPTGAQRAFF,TGTGCCAGTACTCAAGACCCTACGGGGGCCCAGAGGGCTTTCTTT
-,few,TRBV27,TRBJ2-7,CASQVGHEQYF,TGTGCCAGCCAGGTGGGCCACGAGCAGTACTTC
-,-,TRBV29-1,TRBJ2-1,CSVEGQLYNEQFF,TGCAGCGTTGAAGGGCAGCTATACAATGAGCAGTTCTTC
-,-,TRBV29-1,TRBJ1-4,CSAWTEINEKLFF,TGCAGCGCGTGGACAGAAATTAATGAAAAACTGTTTTTT
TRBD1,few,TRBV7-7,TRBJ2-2,CASSQEPGQGSTGELFF,TGTGCTAGCAGCCAAGAACCGGGACAGGGCAGTACCGGGGAGCTGTTTTTT
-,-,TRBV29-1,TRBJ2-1,CSVVFRSGRAYNEQFF,TGCAGCGTTGTGTTTCGGTCCGGCAGGGCCTACAATGAGCAGTTCTTC
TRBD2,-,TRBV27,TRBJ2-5,CANSILAGDQETQYF,TGTGCCAACAGTATACTAGCGGGGGACCAAGAGACCCAGTACTTC
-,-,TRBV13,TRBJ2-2,CASSFRRTYTGELFF,TGTGCCAGCAGCTTCCGGAGGACTTACACCGGGGAGCTGTTTTTT
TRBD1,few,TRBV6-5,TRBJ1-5,CASSWTGEHQPQHF,TGTGCCAGCAGCTGGACAGGGGAACATCAGCCCCAGCATTTT
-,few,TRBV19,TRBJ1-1,CASIPGLQVTEAFF,TGTGCCAGTATCCCCGGACTACAAGTCACTGAAGCTTTCTTT
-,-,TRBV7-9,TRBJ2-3,CASSLMDIHTDTQYF,TGTGCCAGCAGCTTGATGGACATACACACAGATACGCAGTATTTT
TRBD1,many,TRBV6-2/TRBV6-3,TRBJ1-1,CASSYRGRNTEAFF,TGTGCCAGCAGCTACAGGGGGCGGAACACTGAAGCTTTCTTT
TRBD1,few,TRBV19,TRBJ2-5,CASSIWDRGQETQYF,TGTGCCAGTAGTATTTGGGACAGGGGACAAGAGACCCAGTACTTC
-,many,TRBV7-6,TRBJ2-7,CASSPTDRSREQYF,TGTGCCAGCAGCCCAACGGACCGATCTCGGGAGCAGTACTTC
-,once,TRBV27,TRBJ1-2,CASSPTPGAGGGYTF,TGTGCCAGCAGTCCGACCCCGGGGGCTGGGGGTGGCTACACCTTC
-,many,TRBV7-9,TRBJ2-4,CASSLTTAKNIQYF,TGTGCCAGCAGCTTAACAACGGCCAAAAACATTCAGTACTTC
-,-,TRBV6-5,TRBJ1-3,CASKEGVAALAGNTIYF,TGTGCCAGCAAAGAAGGAGTGGCGGCTTTGGCTGGAAACACCATATATTTT
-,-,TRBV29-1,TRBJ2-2,CSGGDTTGELFF,TGCAGCGGGGGGGACACCACCGGGGAGCTGTTTTTT
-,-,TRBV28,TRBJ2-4,CASRIGLSKNIQYF,TGTGCCAGCCGAATAGGGTTGTCCAAAAACATTCAGTACTTC
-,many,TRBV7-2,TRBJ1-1,CASSLGRPGANTEAFF,TGTGCCAGCAGCTTAGGACGCCCAGGAGCGAACACTGAAGCTTTCTTT
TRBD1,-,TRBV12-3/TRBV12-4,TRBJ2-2,CASSPQGGHTGELFF,TGTGCCAGCAGTCCACAGGGGGGTCACACCGGGGAGCTGTTTTTT
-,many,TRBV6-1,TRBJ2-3,CASRADAQALATDTQYF,TGTGCCAGCAGGGCGGATGCACAGGCCCTAGCCACAGATACGCAGTATTTT
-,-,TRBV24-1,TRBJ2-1,CATSDSVVEQFF,TGTGCCACCAGTGATTCGGTAGTTGAGCAGTTCTTC
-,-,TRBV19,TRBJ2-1,CASSINRRGYNEQFF,TGTGCCAGTAGTATTAATCGCAGGGGATACAATGAGCAGTTCTTC
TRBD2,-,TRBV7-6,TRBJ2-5,CVSSPRLAGGVFQETQYF,TGTGTCAGCAGCCCTAGACTAGCGGGGGGGGTCTTCCAAGAGACCCAGTACTTC
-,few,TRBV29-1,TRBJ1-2,CSVDGGETNGYTF,TGCAGCGTTGATGGGGGGGAGACGAATGGCTACACCTTC
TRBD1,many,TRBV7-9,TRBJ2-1,CASRDRSYNEQFF,TGTGCCAGCCGGGACAGGTCCTACAATGAGCAGTTCTTC
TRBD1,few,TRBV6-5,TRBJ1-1,CASSYWVRDRTEAFF,TGTGCCAGCAGTTATTGGGTAAGGGACAGAACTGAAGCTTTCTTT
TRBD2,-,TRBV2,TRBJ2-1,CASSEFLSSLAGYNEQFF,TGTGCCAGCAGTGAATTTCTATCATCCCTAGCGGGTTACAATGAGCAGTTCTTC
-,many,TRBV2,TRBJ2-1,CASRGAYNEQFF,TGTGCCAGCAGGGGGGCGTACAATGAGCAGTTCTTC
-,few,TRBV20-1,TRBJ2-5,CSATGPEYQETQYF,TGCAGTGCTACAGGGCCCGAGTACCAAGAGACCCAGTACTTC
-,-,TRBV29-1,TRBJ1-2,CSVEPYTGVHYGYTF,TGCAGCGTTGAACCCTATACCGGGGTACACTATGGCTACACCTTC
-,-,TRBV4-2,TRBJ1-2,CASRSTGRVSPNYGYTF,TGTGCCAGCAGGTCTACAGGGCGCGTATCCCCTAACTATGGCTACACCTTC
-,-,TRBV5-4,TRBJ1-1,CASSSRQITEAFF,TGTGCCAGCAGCTCAAGGCAGATCACTGAAGCTTTCTTT
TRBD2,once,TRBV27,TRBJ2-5,CASTTHGGAGKTQYF,TGTGCCAGCACGACCCACGGGGGGGCCGGGAAGACCCAGTACTTC